These 25 T cell receptor beta chains share one sample of origin, sequenced in a study of blood T cells in healthy people across ages. Combining a sample-barcoded 5' primer with a J-beta primer mix, a second PCR ran for 7 to 11 cycles. In TCRdb, the 5' RACE reads were re-called with MiXCR into one record per CDR3 protein. In the table there are about 930,000 distinct CDR3 sequences, about 27% of which are singletons. These records were also assigned to another study, of T cells of mothers and their children.

What was sequenced was blood. These receptors were taken from a woman aged 40 to 50 in good health.

The rearrangement uses TRBV20-1 and TRBJ2-1; D not certain. The CDR3 has 15 amino acids. V dropped 0 bases and J dropped 6 bases, with 15 bases sitting between them. CDR1 is DFQATT, CDR2 SNEGSKA, per germline (reference sequence). This CDR3 is CSARDWLVPTNEQFF. CDR3 coding DNA: TGCAGTGCTAGAGATTGGCTAGTTCCTACCAATGAGCAGTTCTTC.

Comments on this clonotype: Sequence at one end of the junction differs from germline and may be a read error. The chain recombines TRBV6-4 with TRBJ2-3, with a possible D match to TRBD2 (7 bases). The CDR3 sequence is 14 residues long. The germline CDR1 and CDR2 sequences are MRHNA and SNTAGT. The CDR3 sequence: CASSTGGLTDMQYF. The CDR3 nucleotides read TGTGCCAGCAGCACCGGGGGGCTCACAGATATGCAGTATTTT.

This clonotype appeared a few times. The chain employs TRBV20-1 and TRBJ2-3, with 10 bases fitting TRBD2. CDR3 length: 16 amino acids. Germline values: CDR1 DFQATT, CDR2 SNEGSKA (reference sequence). V was pared by 3 bases and J by 5 bases, with 11 bases of the junction left unmatched. CDR3 in DNA: TGCAGTGCTAGGCCCCCAGCGGGGGGGATCAGAGATACGCAGTATTTT. Encoded protein: CSARPPAGGIRDTQYF.

The rearrangement joins TRBV6-1 to TRBJ2-1, with no clear D. Per the germline V gene, CDR1 is MNHNS and CDR2 is SASEGT. The CDR3 loop spans 12 amino acids. V was cut by 1 base and J by 7 bases, with 5 bases left in between. CDR3 loop: CASSEEGNEQFF. The CDR3 nucleotides are TGTGCCAGCAGTGAAGAGGGAAATGAGCAGTTCTTC.

Note on this clonotype: A read error may produce the germline difference seen at one junction end. The V gene is TRBV5-1, the J gene TRBJ2-7; D perhaps matches TRBD2 (6 bases). This CDR3 has 13 amino acids. CDR1 SGHRS and CDR2 YFSETQ come from the germline V gene. The chain's CDR3 is CTSSRGGTYEQYF. The CDR3 nucleotides are TGCACCAGCAGCCGTGGAGGGACCTACGAGCAGTACTTC.

About this clonotype: Possible read error: a much larger clone is one base away. The chain joins TRBV10-3 to TRBJ2-7, with D uncertain. With 0 bases removed from V and 5 bases from J, the gap between germline ends came to 5 bases. CDR1 and CDR2 (germline): ENHRY, SYGVKD. This CDR3 has 12 amino acids. The CDR3 reads CAISESGDEQYF. The CDR3 DNA reads TGTGCCATCAGTGAGTCTGGGGACGAGCAGTACTTC.

About this clonotype itself: Since a much larger clone is just one base distant, this may be a read error. This chain links TRBV9 with TRBJ2-1; D gene unclear. The V gene lost 0 bases and the J gene lost 13 bases, with 20 bases spanning the gap. This CDR3 is built from 15 residues. Germline V lookup: CDR1 SGDLS, CDR2 YYNGEE. The CDR3 sequence is CASSVVPADQETQFF. DNA for the CDR3: TGTGCCAGCAGCGTAGTCCCGGCAGATCAAGAGACCCAGTTCTTC.

This clonotype was recorded many times. This chain links TRBV15 with TRBJ2-5; possibly TRBD1 or TRBD2 for D (5 bases each). Germline lookup yields CDR1 LNHNV and CDR2 YYDKDF (reference sequence). The CDR3 is 13 residues long. The ends were cut back, 0 bases at V and 5 bases at J, with 7 bases in the middle. Here the CDR3 reads CATSRDWGETQYF. CDR3 bases: TGTGCCACCAGCAGAGATTGGGGGGAGACCCAGTACTTC.

This clonotype was seen ten or more times. CDR3 nucleotide sequence: TGCAGTGCTAGGGCTAGCGGGGGGGTGTACAATGAGCAGTTCTTC. Translating it yields CSARASGGVYNEQFF. The V and J genes are TRBV20-1 and TRBJ2-1; TRBD2 agrees at 12 bases. The CDR3 length is 15 residues. The germline CDR1 and CDR2 sequences are DFQATT and SNEGSKA (reference sequence). Germline trimming cut 3 bases from V and 4 bases from J; bases unmatched to any gene: 4.

This clonotype was recorded a few times. The chain has TRBV2 and TRBJ2-1, with a tentative D call TRBD2 (6 bases). Deletions cut 6 bases from V and 0 bases from J, with 21 bases between. Germline V gene data show CDR1 as SNHLY and CDR2 as FYNNEI. The CDR3 has 18 residues. The CDR3 region has the DNA TGTGCCAGCAGCGTGGGTCGGGGGAAGATTACCTCCTACAATGAGCAGTTCTTC. Translated: CASSVGRGKITSYNEQFF.

The chain carries TRBV12-3 or TRBV12-4 and TRBJ1-1; D not resolved. Trimming took 6 bases from V and 5 from J, leaving 16 bases between them. This CDR3 has 14 amino acids. The CDR3 bases are TGTGCCAGCAGCCCGGGCCAGGCCAGGACTGAAGCTTTCTTT. It translates to CASSPGQARTEAFF.

This rearrangement joins TRBV5-1 to TRBJ1-4, with TRBD1 matching 10 bases. CDR3 length: 14 residues. Looked up from germline, CDR1 is SGHRS and CDR2 is YFSETQ. The ends lost 5 bases at V and 6 bases at J; junction bases unmatched: 4. The CDR3 DNA follows: TGCGCCAGCAGGGAGGGGACAGGGGATGAAAAACTGTTTTTT. It specifies CASREGTGDEKLFF.

A few counts support this clonotype. The chain employs TRBV3-1 and TRBJ1-1; tentatively, D is TRBD1 (6 bases). Trimming cost V 4 bases and J 2 bases, with 14 bases left between them. Germline V lookup: CDR1 LGHDT, CDR2 YNNKEL (reference sequence). The CDR3 sequence is 15 residues long. In nucleotides, the CDR3 is TGTGCCAGCAGCCTATCAGGGGCGGCAAACACTGAAGCTTTCTTT. It translates to CASSLSGAANTEAFF.

The table lists this clonotype with a few counts. A read error may be the cause here, since a much bigger clone is one base away. The genes are TRBV6-7 and TRBJ2-5, with D possibly matching TRBD1 (6 bases). TRBV6-7 counts as an open reading frame of uncertain function. The CDR3 runs 19 residues. The germline V and J ends were trimmed by 3 bases and 1 base, with 24 bases remaining between them. The CDR3 is CASSYFGAGAVSGQETQYF. As DNA, the CDR3 is TGTGCCAGCAGTTATTTTGGGGCAGGGGCGGTGAGCGGCCAAGAGACCCAGTACTTC.

About this clonotype: The junction does not match germline at one end; this may be a read error. J is TRBJ2-6 and V is TRBV9; no firm D call. The germline V gene has CDR1 SGDLS and CDR2 YYNGEE. This CDR3 contains 14 residues. CDR3 amino acids: CANSPHPGANVLTF. In DNA, the CDR3 is TGTGCCAACAGCCCCCATCCTGGGGCCAACGTCCTGACTTTC.

This clonotype was observed a few times. The rearrangement joins TRBV12-5 to TRBJ1-2, with 12 bases fitting TRBD1. The CDR3 covers 18 residues. V lost 1 base, J lost 4 bases, and 10 bases stayed unmatched. From germline, CDR1 is LGHNT and CDR2 FRNRAP. The CDR3 DNA reads TGTGCTAGTGGTTTGGATCCGGGACAGGGGGCTTTCGTCTATGGCTACACCTTC. This encodes CASGLDPGQGAFVYGYTF.

A few counts support this clonotype. V is TRBV7-9 and J is TRBJ1-1; 7 bases align to TRBD1. With V trimmed by 5 bases and J by 12 bases, 6 bases remained unmatched. The CDR3 loop spans 11 amino acids. Germline assignment: CDR1 SEHNR and CDR2 FQNEAQ (reference sequence). Here the CDR3 DNA reads TGTGCCAGCAGCCCGGGACAGTCGACTTTCTTT. This sequence encodes CASSPGQSTFF.

The chain uses TRBV20-1 and TRBJ2-2; the D gene is possibly TRBD1 (6 bases). Trimming shortened V by 0 bases and J by 3 bases, and 14 bases separated the two germline ends. The CDR3 length is 16 residues. The germline V gene has CDR1 DFQATT and CDR2 SNEGSKA (reference sequence). CDR3 region: CSARDTGTTYTGELFF. CDR3 bases: TGCAGTGCTAGAGACACCGGGACAACGTACACCGGGGAGCTGTTTTTT.

Concerning this clonotype: Its ends do not fully match the called genes, so a read error is possible. The J gene is TRBJ2-2, the V gene TRBV9, with D perhaps given as TRBD1 or TRBD2 (5 bases each). The CDR3 runs to 12 residues. Germline assignment: CDR1 SGDLS and CDR2 YYNGEE. CDR3 amino acids: CASRSGTGERFF. As DNA, the CDR3 is TGTGCCAGCAGGAGTGGGACCGGGGAGCGGTTTTTT.

This chain links TRBV4-1 with TRBJ2-6; D is possibly TRBD2 (5 bases). The ends were cut back, 0 bases at V and 15 bases at J, with 18 bases in the middle. CDR3 size: 15 residues. Germline V CDR1 and CDR2: MGHRA, YSYEKL. The CDR3 DNA is TGCGCCAGCAGCCAAGAGGATCCCCGGCACGCGGGCCTGACTTTC. This encodes CASSQEDPRHAGLTF.

Turning to this clonotype: Mismatch with germline at one junction end may stem from a read error. The CDR3 DNA reads as TGTGCCAGCAACTTAGTTGTCGCAGGCTTCCCGGAGCAGTACTTC. This codes for CASNLVVAGFPEQYF. This chain links TRBV7-2 with TRBJ2-4; no clear D gene. Germline assignment: CDR1 SGHTA and CDR2 FQGNSA. This CDR3 comprises 15 residues.

The rearrangement links TRBV4-3 to TRBJ2-1, with 7 bases matching TRBD2. The junction had 5 bases not matched to a gene; V was cut back by 0 bases and J by 0 bases. This CDR3 contains 17 residues. CDR1 is LGHNA, CDR2 YSLEER, per germline. CDR3 residues: CASSQDQAGVSYNEQFF. DNA for the CDR3: TGCGCCAGCAGCCAAGATCAGGCGGGGGTCTCCTACAATGAGCAGTTCTTC.

Only a few counts were recorded for this clonotype. The chain has TRBV28 and TRBJ1-2; TRBD1 aligns across 7 bases. Germline V lookup: CDR1 MDHEN, CDR2 SYDVKM. With V trimmed by 5 bases and J by 6 bases, 9 bases remained unmatched. The CDR3 length is 14 residues. Here the CDR3 reads CASSQGGRLDGYTF. The CDR3 DNA reads TGTGCCAGCAGTCAGGGGGGTCGGTTAGATGGCTACACCTTC.

The genes are TRBV5-5 and TRBJ2-1; 15 nucleotides align to TRBD2. V gave up 4 bases and J gave up 11 bases; unmatched junction bases: 7. Germline lookup yields CDR1 SGHKS and CDR2 YYEKEE (reference sequence). This CDR3 is 15 amino acids long. The CDR3, as DNA: TGTGCCAGCAGCCTGGGGACTAGCGGGGGGAATAAGCAGTTCTTC. Encoded protein: CASSLGTSGGNKQFF.

This rearrangement joins TRBV7-2 to TRBJ2-7; TRBD2 is a possible D gene (5 bases). The closer fit of TRBJ2-5 to the DNA end suggests the J call may be wrong. The length of the CDR3 is 15 residues. The V gene's germline CDR1 is SGHTA and CDR2 FQGNSA. The CDR3 protein is CASSLENGVGTTQYF. The CDR3 DNA reads TGTGCCAGCAGCTTAGAGAACGGGGTGGGTACGACCCAGTACTTC.